One sample yielded the 25 T cell receptor beta chains listed below, sequenced in a study of blood T cell repertoires in COVID-19. The assay was immunoSEQ multiplex PCR, and TCRdb's table has in-frame clones only and misses some. The sample has over 45,000 clones, around 84% seen once. The sequenced sample consisted of peripheral blood. These receptors were taken from a man in his sixties with acute or convalescent COVID-19.

J is TRBJ1-1 and V is TRBV14; D unclear. V lost 0 bases, J lost 3 bases, and 17 bases lay in between. Germline V gene sequence: CDR1 SGHDN, CDR2 FVKESK. The CDR3 spans 17 residues. The CDR3 DNA is TGTGCCAGCAGCCAAGAGCATTCAAGAGGGTCGTACACTGAAGCTTTCTTT. Translating gives CASSQEHSRGSYTEAFF. Full variable domain (remainder filled in from reference TRBV14 and TRBJ1-1): EAGVTQFPSHSVIEKGQTVTLRCDPISGHDNLYWYRRVMGKEIKFLLHFVKESKQDESGMPNNRFLAERTGGTYSTLKVQPAELEDSGVYFCASSQEHSRGSYTEAFFGQGTRLTVV.

V usage is TRBV30 and J usage is TRBJ2-1, with 7 bases that match TRBD2. With V trimmed by 1 base and J by 9 bases, 9 bases remained unmatched. The CDR3 runs to 14 residues. Germline assignment: CDR1 GTSNPN and CDR2 SVGIG (reference sequence). Here the CDR3 reads CAWSGLAAKGEQFF. Written as DNA, the CDR3 is TGTGCCTGGAGTGGGCTAGCGGCGAAGGGTGAGCAGTTCTTC.

The J gene is TRBJ1-5, the V gene TRBV6-5, with TRBD1 matching 11 bases. The CDR3 totals 14 residues. Germline-derived CDR1 and CDR2 are MNHEY and SVGAGI. The V gene end was trimmed by 6 bases and the J gene end by 4 bases; junction bases not matched to a gene: 2. Here the CDR3 DNA reads TGTGCCAGCAGCGGGACAGGGGGGAATCAGCCCCAGCATTTT. Its protein is CASSGTGGNQPQHF.

The chain carries TRBV5-8 and TRBJ2-4; D gene ambiguous. Germline CDR1 and CDR2: SGHTS and YDEGEE. This CDR3 is 16 amino acids long. Trimming shortened V by 4 bases and J by 1 base, and 15 bases separated the two germline ends. For the CDR3, the DNA is TGTGCCAGCAGCGGAACCGGGTTTGGGGCCAAAAACATTCAGTACTTC. It yields the protein CASSGTGFGAKNIQYF. Full variable domain (missing parts from reference TRBV5-8 and TRBJ2-4): EAGVTQSPTHLIKTRGQQATLRCSPISGHTSVYWYQQALGLGLQFLLWYDEGEERNRGNFPPRFSGRQFPNYSSELNVNALELEDSALYLCASSGTGFGAKNIQYFGAGTRLSVL.

This clone was counted once. The rearrangement uses TRBV6-5 and TRBJ1-5, with 7 nucleotides matching TRBD1. The CDR3 consists of 15 residues. V lost 6 bases, J lost 2 bases, and 7 bases stayed unmatched. Looked up from germline, CDR1 is MNHEY and CDR2 is SVGAGI. CDR3 nucleotides: TGTGCCAGCAGGGACACAGGGGCCGGCAATCAGCCCCAGCATTTT. It specifies CASRDTGAGNQPQHF.

The rearrangement links TRBV2 to TRBJ2-5; a possible D gene is TRBD2 (6 bases). CDR3 length: 13 amino acids. V lost 7 bases and J lost 5, with 14 bases in between. Per the germline V gene, CDR1 is SNHLY and CDR2 is FYNNEI. The CDR3 sequence is CASIPSVRETQYF. The CDR3 region has the DNA TGTGCCAGCATACCTAGCGTACGGGAGACCCAGTACTTC.

The CDR3, as DNA: TGTGCCAGTACGTCTCAGATGCCTGGAAACACCATATATTTT. Its protein product is CASTSQMPGNTIYF. This chain links TRBV19 with TRBJ1-3, with D hard to call. This CDR3 is 14 amino acids long. Deletions cut 7 bases from V and 2 bases from J, with 12 bases between. Germline assignment: CDR1 LNHDA and CDR2 SQIVND (reference sequence). The whole variable domain, filled in from reference TRBV19 and TRBJ1-3, reads DGGITQSPKYLFRKEGQNVTLSCEQNLNHDAMYWYRQDPGQGLRLIYYSQIVNDFQKGDIAEGYSVSREKKESFPLTVTSAQKNPTAFYLCASTSQMPGNTIYFGEGSWLTVV.

The gene calls are TRBV3-1 (or the pseudogene TRBV3-2) and TRBJ2-7; 8 nucleotides agree with TRBD2. Germline V gives CDR1 LGHDT, CDR2 YNNKEL (reference sequence). V gave up 1 base and J gave up 6 bases; unmatched junction bases: 8. The CDR3 has 15 residues. The CDR3 DNA is TGTGCCAGCAGCCAAGGGATTGGGAGCGGGGGCGAGCAGTACTTC. Translating it yields CASSQGIGSGGEQYF.

The chain uses TRBV24-1 and TRBJ2-2, with D perhaps TRBD1 (6 bases). V was shortened by 9 bases and J by 4 bases, with 11 bases between the two germline ends. CDR3 size: 13 residues. Germline V gene lookup returns CDR1 KGHDR and CDR2 SFDVKD. This CDR3 is CATSGAGTGELFF. Written as DNA, the CDR3 is TGTGCCACCTCAGGGGCGGGCACCGGGGAGCTGTTTTTT.

The rearrangement joins TRBV5-6 to TRBJ2-2; 7 nucleotides agree with TRBD1. The length of the CDR3 is 15 residues. V lost 7 bases and J lost 7; bases outside the gene matches: 13. Germline values: CDR1 SGHDT, CDR2 YYEEEE. CDR3 loop: CASRSETGLGGELFF. For the CDR3, the DNA is TGTGCCAGCCGTAGTGAGACAGGGCTCGGCGGGGAGCTGTTTTTT.

This clone has more than one count but fewer than ten. This sequence joins TRBV28 and TRBJ1-5; the D gene is possibly TRBD1 (5 bases). The germline V gene encodes CDR1 MDHEN and CDR2 SYDVKM. The CDR3 loop spans 11 amino acids. The V end was cut by 4 bases, the J end by 11 bases, with 9 bases between. Here the CDR3 DNA reads TGTGCCAGCAGTTCCGCGGGGGCCCAGCATTTT. Translated, it gives CASSSAGAQHF.

The CDR3: CASSFDRGEQYF. CDR3 DNA: TGTGCCAGCAGCTTCGACAGGGGGGAGCAGTACTTC. This chain joins TRBV13 and TRBJ2-7, with 9 bases aligning to TRBD1. The germline CDR1 and CDR2 sequences are PRHDT and FYEKMQ (reference sequence). CDR3 length: 12 amino acids. V shed 3 bases and J 7 bases; nucleotides not matched to a gene: 1.

V usage is TRBV6-4 and J usage is TRBJ2-2; 10 bases agree with TRBD2. V lost 3 bases and J lost 4; bases outside the gene matches: 2. In germline, CDR1 is MRHNA, CDR2 SNTAGT. The CDR3 contains 15 residues. The CDR3 sequence is CASSELAGSTGELFF. In nucleotides, the CDR3 is TGTGCCAGCAGTGAACTAGCGGGGAGCACCGGGGAGCTGTTTTTT.

This chain connects TRBV3-1 (or the pseudogene TRBV3-2) to TRBJ2-7, with TRBD1 matching 7 bases. Germline lookup yields CDR1 LGHDT and CDR2 YNNKEL (reference sequence). The CDR3 length is 12 residues. The J segment lost 10 bases and the V segment lost 1 base, leaving 4 bases of the junction unmatched. In DNA, the CDR3 is TGTGCCAGCAGCCAAGTACAGGGGCAACAGTACTTC. As protein: CASSQVQGQQYF.

The rearrangement joins TRBV10-3 to TRBJ2-2, with 10 bases fitting TRBD1. V shed 6 bases, J shed 6 bases, and the junction held 10 bases outside the gene matches. The CDR3 has 16 residues. CDR1 is ENHRY, CDR2 SYGVKD, per germline. The CDR3 DNA follows: TGTGCCATCAGCACAGACAGGGGGCAGTTCCCCGGGGAGCTGTTTTTT. It codes for CAISTDRGQFPGELFF.

The chain couples TRBV18 to TRBJ2-2; D gene unclear. Trimming took off 5 bases at V and 3 bases at J, with 4 bases between the two ends. This CDR3 has 12 amino acids. CDR1 and CDR2 (germline): KGHSH, LQKENI. In DNA, the CDR3 is TGTGCCAGCTCATCCGACACCGGGGAGCTGTTTTTT. Amino acids: CASSSDTGELFF. Filled out from reference TRBV18 and TRBJ2-2, the complete variable domain reads NAGVMQNPRHLVRRRGQEARLRCSPMKGHSHVYWYRQLPEEGLKFMVYLQKENIIDESGMPKERFSAEFPKEGPSILRIQQVVRGDSAAYFCASSSDTGELFFGEGSRLTVL.

The J gene is TRBJ2-7, the V gene TRBV5-5, with unresolved D. V gave up 5 bases and J gave up 3 bases, with 18 bases separating them. This CDR3 is 15 amino acids long. Germline V gene data show CDR1 as SGHKS and CDR2 as YYEKEE (reference sequence). The CDR3 nucleotides are TGTGCCAGCAGGCTCGGTTTGGGCATAGACTACGAGCAGTACTTC. Protein product: CASRLGLGIDYEQYF. The full variable domain, with the rest looked up from reference TRBV5-5 and TRBJ2-7, is DAGVTQSPTHLIKTRGQQVTLRCSPISGHKSVSWYQQVLGQGPQFIFQYYEKEERGRGNFPDRFSARQFPNYSSELNVNALLLGDSALYLCASRLGLGIDYEQYFGPGTRLTVT.

The chain recombines TRBV7-8 with TRBJ2-7, with TRBD2 as a possible D gene (5 bases). Germline CDR1 SGHVS, CDR2 FQNEAQ. Trimming cost V 3 bases and J 5 bases, with 8 bases left between them. The CDR3 is 12 residues long. The CDR3 loop is CASSFWENEQYF. The DNA for the CDR3 is TGTGCCAGCAGCTTTTGGGAGAACGAGCAGTACTTC. Full variable domain (missing parts from reference TRBV7-8 and TRBJ2-7): GAGVSQSPRYKVAKRGQDVALRCDPISGHVSLFWYQQALGQGPEFLTYFQNEAQLDKSGLPSDRFFAERPEGSVSTLKIQRTQQEDSAVYLCASSFWENEQYFGPGTRLTVT.

This clone showed up just a few times. V gene TRBV5-1 combines with J gene TRBJ2-3, with TRBD2 as a possible D gene (5 bases). CDR1 is SGHRS and CDR2 is YFSETQ in the germline V gene. The CDR3 has 13 amino acids. V was trimmed by 0 bases and J by 6 bases, leaving 8 bases between them. CDR3 amino acids: CASSLALADTQYF. The CDR3, as DNA: TGCGCCAGCAGCTTGGCATTAGCGGATACGCAGTATTTT. Drawing the rest from reference TRBV5-1 and TRBJ2-3, the complete variable domain is KAGVTQTPRYLIKTRGQQVTLSCSPISGHRSVSWYQQTPGQGLQFLFEYFSETQRNKGNFPGRFSGRQFSNSRSEMNVSTLELGDSALYLCASSLALADTQYFGPGTRLTVL.

This sequence joins TRBV28 and TRBJ1-1, with D maybe TRBD1 (5 bases). The CDR3 runs 15 residues. Germline V gene data show CDR1 as MDHEN and CDR2 as SYDVKM. The V end was cut by 4 bases, the J end by 0 bases, with 12 bases between. The CDR3 DNA reads as TGTGCCAGCAGTTCCAGGAAGGGGATGAACACTGAAGCTTTCTTT. As protein: CASSSRKGMNTEAFF.

V is TRBV27 and J is TRBJ1-2, with D unclear. The CDR3 sequence is 12 residues long. The V end lost 3 bases, the J end lost 14 bases, and 16 bases lay between the germline ends. The germline V gene encodes CDR1 MNHEY and CDR2 SMNVEV (reference sequence). The CDR3 sequence is CASSFWGAPVTF. DNA for the CDR3: TGTGCCAGCAGTTTTTGGGGAGCTCCTGTTACCTTC.

The V and J genes are TRBV7-9 and TRBJ1-4, with 10 bases aligning to TRBD1. This CDR3 is 14 amino acids long. V dropped 5 bases and J dropped 5; count of bases not matched to a gene: 2. CDR1 and CDR2 (germline): SEHNR, FQNEAQ (reference sequence). CDR3 loop: CASSRTGGNEKLFF. The CDR3, as DNA: TGTGCCAGCAGCCGGACAGGGGGGAATGAAAAACTGTTTTTT. The variable domain in full, with the rest retrieved from reference TRBV7-9 and TRBJ1-4, is DTGVSQNPRHKITKRGQNVTFRCDPISEHNRLYWYRQTLGQGPEFLTYFQNEAQLEKSRLLSDRFSAERPKGSFSTLEIQRTEQGDSAMYLCASSRTGGNEKLFFGSGTQLSVL.

The V call is TRBV11-2, the J call TRBJ2-5, with TRBD1 as a possible D gene (5 bases). Between the trimmed V and J ends, which lost 4 bases and 2 bases, there was a span of 8 bases. CDR1 SGHAT and CDR2 FQNNGV come from the germline V gene. This CDR3 has 13 amino acids. This chain's CDR3 is CASSYRRQETQYF. CDR3 in DNA: TGTGCCAGCAGCTACAGGAGACAAGAGACCCAGTACTTC.

This clone was detected once. The rearrangement links TRBV29-1 to TRBJ1-1; 9 bases agree with TRBD1. The V and J ends lost 6 bases and 4 bases, in that order; junction bases with no gene match: 9. This CDR3 region has 14 residues. The germline V gene encodes CDR1 SQVTM and CDR2 ANQGSEA. The CDR3 is CSVGTGGVGTEAFF. DNA for the CDR3: TGCAGCGTGGGAACAGGGGGCGTGGGCACTGAAGCTTTCTTT.

A single count supports this clone. This chain links TRBV3-1 (or the pseudogene TRBV3-2) with TRBJ1-5, with D tentatively TRBD1 (5 bases). Trimming shortened V by 4 bases and J by 5 bases, and 12 bases separated the two germline ends. Looked up from germline, CDR1 is LGHDT and CDR2 is YNNKEL (reference sequence). This CDR3 comprises 14 residues. CDR3 sequence reads: CASSRRGVYQPQHF. In DNA form, the CDR3 reads TGTGCCAGCAGCCGGCGGGGGGTGTATCAGCCCCAGCATTTT.